This T cell receptor (beta chain) was identified during a study of response to subunit inactivated influenza vaccine. In germline, CDR1 is SGHRS, CDR2 YFSETQ. This CDR3 contains 15 residues. The ends were cut back, 0 bases at V and 1 base at J, with 10 bases in the middle. TCRdb reprocessed the RT-PCR reads via MiXCR and lists one record per CDR3 protein. The data hold about 500,000 distinct CDR3 sequences, with approximately 7.8% observed a single time. Findings of the study overall: Authors suggested seasonal influenza vaccinations each recruit few new T cells.

In this sample, this clonotype turned up a few times. The target antigen is unknown. The V and J genes are TRBV5-1 and TRBJ1-1, with D hard to call. The sequences come from PBMCs from blood, collected less than 30 months after vaccination. The clonotype was recovered from a man between 45 and 75 years old who received an inactivated influenza vaccine. The CDR3 DNA is TGCGCCAGCAGCTTGGGGGCGAGGTCGAACACTGAAGCTTTCTTT. It specifies CASSLGARSNTEAFF.